This T cell receptor beta chain is from a study of T cell responses to AZD1222 COVID-19 vaccine. The study's findings and limits: It should be noted that donors were predominantly white British and more often female, and clonal diversity was possibly underestimated. Only after the peak T cell response were repertoires sampled.

About this clone itself: Its antigen is currently unknown.

Clones were sequenced by immunoSEQ multiplex PCR, and TCRdb holds only the in-frame ones, with some missing. The sample holds roughly 180,000 clones, 90% to 95% seen once. This clonotype was obtained from an adult in good health. The sequences come from peripheral blood, collected on day 0 of AZD1222 vaccination.

CDR3 in amino acids: CASSALFRAYEQYF. CDR3 nucleotides: TGTGCCAGCAGTGCCCTTTTTAGGGCCTACGAGCAGTACTTC. The V gene is TRBV28, the J gene TRBJ2-7; no firm D call. Germline assignment: CDR1 MDHEN and CDR2 SYDVKM. The CDR3 extends over 14 amino acids. V dropped 5 bases and J dropped 2 bases, with 13 bases sitting between them.